This T cell receptor beta chain was documented in a study of cytomegalovirus exposure and HLA in healthy donors. Profiling relied on immunoSEQ multiplex PCR, and the TCRdb table lists in-frame clones only, not all of them. Here the sample spans 150,000 to 200,000 clones, approximately 87% being singletons. Looked up from germline, CDR1 is SGHAT and CDR2 is FQNNGV. The length of the CDR3 is 14 residues. The trim removed 3 bases at V and 9 bases at J, leaving 7 bases unmatched. This chain links TRBV11-2 with TRBJ2-1; 8 bases line up with TRBD1. This clonotype was sampled from a woman in her thirties in good health and CMV-seronegative. The sample was PBMCs. The chain's CDR3 is CASSFDRGRFEQFF. In DNA, the CDR3 is TGTGCCAGCAGCTTCGACAGGGGTCGGTTTGAGCAGTTCTTC.